The 21 T cell receptor beta chains listed next were all sequenced from one sample in a study of metastatic and nonmetastatic thyroid tumors. Patients had received no treatment of any kind before thyroid surgery. MiXCR reprocessed the PCR reads for TCRdb. This table holds roughly 40,000 clones, 15% to 20% found once. Sequencing was performed on tumor tissue. The source of these receptors is a female donor with papillary thyroid cancer or a benign thyroid nodule (not recorded which). Some clones in this sample may be carry-over from other donors' samples.

There are many counts of this clone. The rearrangement links TRBV7-6 to TRBJ1-1; D is unclear. The V gene lost 5 bases and the J gene lost 3 bases, with 16 bases spanning the gap. Germline V gives CDR1 SGHVS, CDR2 FNYEAQ. The CDR3 has 15 residues. The CDR3 sequence is CASSPRAESDTEAFF. The CDR3, as DNA: TGTGCCAGCAGCCCTCGGGCGGAGTCGGACACTGAAGCTTTCTTT.

This clone was counted ten times or more. The V and J genes are TRBV28 and TRBJ2-1, with D perhaps TRBD2 (5 bases). The CDR3 covers 14 residues. Germline CDR1 is MDHEN and CDR2 is SYDVKM. Trimming shortened V by 6 bases and J by 0 bases, and 9 bases separated the two germline ends. The CDR3 DNA reads TGTGCCAGCAGGGTTGGGAGCTCCTACAATGAGCAGTTCTTC. Protein: CASRVGSSYNEQFF.

This clone has a handful of counts. This chain uses TRBV12-3 or TRBV12-4 with TRBJ1-1; 8 bases are shared with TRBD1. Unmatched junction bases numbered 12, after V lost 5 bases and J lost 4 bases. The CDR3 has 16 residues. The CDR3: CASSNQGAPGGTEAFF. The CDR3 DNA reads as TGTGCCAGCAGTAACCAGGGGGCCCCCGGTGGCACTGAAGCTTTCTTT.

Notes on this clone: A much larger clone lies one base from this, so it may be a read error. This chain uses TRBV5-8 with TRBJ1-2; D possibly corresponds to TRBD1 (5 bases). Germline lookup yields CDR1 SGHTS and CDR2 YDEGEE. The CDR3 extends over 14 amino acids. In nucleotides, the CDR3 is TGTGCCAGCAGCTTGGGCCAGGGTGTCTATGGCTGCACCTTC. Residues: CASSLGQGVYGCTF.

This clone was seen many times. The chain uses TRBV20-1 and TRBJ2-4, with 11 bases fitting TRBD1. Looked up from germline, CDR1 is DFQATT and CDR2 is SNEGSKA (reference sequence). The J segment lost 9 bases and the V segment lost 3 bases, leaving 7 bases of the junction unmatched. The CDR3 covers 14 residues. The CDR3 sequence is CSARGQGVRGIQYF. The CDR3 coding sequence is TGCAGTGCTAGGGGACAGGGGGTAAGAGGCATTCAGTACTTC.

V and J are TRBV25-1 and TRBJ1-2, with D perhaps TRBD1 (5 bases). This CDR3 has 13 residues. The germline V and J ends were trimmed by 3 bases and 10 bases, with 15 bases remaining between them. Per the germline V gene, CDR1 is MGHDK and CDR2 is SYGVNS. The CDR3 DNA reads TGTGCCAGCAGTGAGTGGACAAATAACGTCTACACCTTC. Its translation: CASSEWTNNVYTF.

Ten or more counts support this clone. A much larger clone lies a single base off, so this may be a read error. Other nucleotide sequences from this sample produce the same CDR3. The rearrangement uses TRBV6-1 and TRBJ1-2; D gene unclear. The germline CDR1 and CDR2 sequences are MNHNS and SASEGT. CDR3 length: 16 residues. DNA for the CDR3: TGCGCCAGCAGTTCCCCCACCCTGGACTCTGACTATGGCTACACCTTC. Protein: CASSSPTLDSDYGYTF.

The rearrangement joins TRBV6-1 to TRBJ1-6; D ambiguous. The V end was cut by 2 bases, the J end by 1 base, with 12 bases between. Germline CDR1 reads MNHNS; CDR2 reads SASEGT. The CDR3 covers 17 residues. CDR3 DNA: TGTGCCAGCAGTGAAAGCGAGGTTTCGTCCTATAATTCACCCCTCCACTTT. As protein: CASSESEVSSYNSPLHF.

This clone was detected many times. V gene TRBV7-9 combines with J gene TRBJ2-7, with 9 bases fitting TRBD2. Germline V lookup: CDR1 SEHNR, CDR2 FQNEAQ (reference sequence). Germline trimming cut 2 bases from V and 7 bases from J; bases unmatched to any gene: 9. The CDR3 is 15 amino acids. This CDR3 is CASSLSGGRAHEQYF. CDR3 nucleotides: TGTGCCAGCAGCTTATCCGGCGGGAGGGCCCATGAGCAGTACTTC.

The V gene is TRBV20-1, the J gene TRBJ2-7; the match to TRBD1 covers 7 bases. The CDR3 is 12 amino acids. V lost 4 bases and J lost 3; bases outside the gene matches: 3. Germline lookup yields CDR1 DFQATT and CDR2 SNEGSKA (reference sequence). The CDR3 loop is CSAKGGSYEQYF. The CDR3 DNA reads as TGCAGTGCTAAAGGGGGCAGCTACGAGCAGTACTTC.

This clone was counted at least ten times. The rearrangement links TRBV2 to TRBJ1-2; D call uncertain. Germline V CDR1 and CDR2: SNHLY, FYNNEI. The length of the CDR3 is 14 residues. Trimming left V 4 bases short and J 2 bases short, with 11 bases between. CDR3 sequence: CASSGAGGNYGYTF. Written as DNA, the CDR3 is TGTGCCAGCAGTGGAGCGGGAGGCAACTATGGCTACACCTTC.

This clone was counted at least ten times. This sequence joins TRBV25-1 and TRBJ2-3; 7 bases fit TRBD1. This CDR3 comprises 15 residues. Per germline, CDR1 MGHDK and CDR2 SYGVNS. The V segment lost 4 bases and the J segment 2 bases; nucleotides outside the gene matches: 6. In nucleotides, the CDR3 is TGTGCCAGCAGTGGAGGACAGGCCCTCACAGATACGCAGTATTTT. Translation gives CASSGGQALTDTQYF.

This rearrangement joins TRBV6-2 or TRBV6-3 to TRBJ2-4; 14 bases align to TRBD2. V gave up 5 bases and J gave up 6 bases; unmatched junction bases: 9. This CDR3 region has 17 residues. The V gene's germline CDR1 is MNHEY and CDR2 SVGEGT. The CDR3 bases are TGTGCCAGCAGTAACCCCGGGACTAGCGGGGGAGTAAACATTCAGTACTTC. It is translated as CASSNPGTSGGVNIQYF.

The chain combines TRBV28 with TRBJ2-7, with a weak D call TRBD2 (5 bases). V was shortened by 5 bases and J by 2 bases, with 16 bases between the two germline ends. Germline V gene lookup returns CDR1 MDHEN and CDR2 SYDVKM. This CDR3 comprises 15 residues. In nucleotides, the CDR3 is TGTGCCAGCAGTATGGAGCCCGACGGGACCTACGAGCAGTACTTC. Protein: CASSMEPDGTYEQYF.

This clone has a count of ten or more. This chain links TRBV14 with TRBJ2-3; no clear D gene. The V end lost 1 base, the J end lost 1 base, and 9 bases lay between the germline ends. CDR1 SGHDN and CDR2 FVKESK come from the germline V gene. This CDR3 comprises 15 residues. The CDR3 nucleotides are TGTGCCAGCAGCCAAGGTGTACTCCGCACAGATACGCAGTATTTT. This translates into CASSQGVLRTDTQYF.

This clone was seen many times. The chain uses TRBV27 and TRBJ2-1; 12 bases line up with TRBD2. Germline-derived CDR1 and CDR2 are MNHEY and SMNVEV (reference sequence). The CDR3 has 17 residues. With 5 bases clipped from V and 8 bases from J, the junction kept 13 bases outside the gene matches. Here the CDR3 DNA reads TGTGCCAGCAGTCCCTTCGTCCTAGCGGGAGGGGAGGATGAGCAGTTCTTC. It yields the protein CASSPFVLAGGEDEQFF.

On this clone itself: This may come from a read error, since a much larger clone is one base off. V usage is TRBV5-1 and J usage is TRBJ1-6, with 8 bases lining up with TRBD1. This CDR3 region has 19 residues. Per the germline V gene, CDR1 is SGHRS and CDR2 is YFSETQ. This CDR3 reads CASSYASGQVGSYNSPLQF. In DNA form, the CDR3 reads TGCGCCAGCAGTTATGCCTCGGGACAGGTGGGCTCCTATAATTCACCCCTCCAGTTT.

In this sample, this clone turned up many times. This chain connects TRBV7-2 to TRBJ2-3, with D possibly TRBD2 on 5 matching bases. The V gene lost 6 bases and the J gene lost 3 bases, with 7 bases spanning the gap. CDR3 length: 12 amino acids. The V gene's germline CDR1 is SGHTA and CDR2 FQGNSA. CDR3 DNA sequence: TGTGCCAGCAGATCGGGGACAGATACGCAGTATTTT. Protein: CASRSGTDTQYF.

This clone was found a few times. The V gene is TRBV27, the J gene TRBJ2-1, with D perhaps matching TRBD2 (5 bases). The germline gives CDR1 MNHEY, CDR2 SMNVEV (reference sequence). The V end lost 5 bases, the J end lost 5 bases, and 10 bases lay between the germline ends. CDR3 length: 13 amino acids. For the CDR3, the DNA is TGTGCCAGCAGTATTAGCGAAGACAATGAGCAGTTCTTC. Amino acid sequence: CASSISEDNEQFF.

This clone was counted many times. This same CDR3 is encoded by further DNA sequences in the sample. This chain links TRBV5-4 with TRBJ2-2; 7 nucleotides line up with TRBD1. V was clipped by 0 bases and J by 3 bases; unmatched bases: 2. Germline assignment: CDR1 SGHNT and CDR2 YYREEE (reference sequence). CDR3 length equals 15 residues. The CDR3 DNA reads as TGTGCCAGCAGCTTGGGGCAGGGGGACACCGGGGAGCTGTTTTTT. Encoded protein: CASSLGQGDTGELFF.

There are many counts of this clone. Other DNA sequences in this sample translate to the same CDR3. This chain links TRBV20-1 with TRBJ2-1, with unresolved D. Trimming took 0 bases from V and 2 from J, leaving 11 bases between them. Germline V gene lookup returns CDR1 DFQATT and CDR2 SNEGSKA (reference sequence). This CDR3 has 15 amino acids. The CDR3 nucleotides read TGCAGTGCTAGAGATCTGGCAGGTGCCTACAATGAGCAGTTCTTC. It yields the protein CSARDLAGAYNEQFF.